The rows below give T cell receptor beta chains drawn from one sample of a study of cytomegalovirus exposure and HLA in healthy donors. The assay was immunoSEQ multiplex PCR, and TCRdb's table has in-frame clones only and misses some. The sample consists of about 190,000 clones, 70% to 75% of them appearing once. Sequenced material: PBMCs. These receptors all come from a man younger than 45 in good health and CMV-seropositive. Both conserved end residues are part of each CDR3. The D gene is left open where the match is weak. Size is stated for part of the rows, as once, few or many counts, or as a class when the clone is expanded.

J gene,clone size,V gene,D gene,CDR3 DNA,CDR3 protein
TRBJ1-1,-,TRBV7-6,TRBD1,TGTGCCAGCAGCACTTGGGACAGGAAGGGGACTGAAGCTTTCTTT,CASSTWDRKGTEAFF
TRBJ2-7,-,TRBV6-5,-,TGTGCCACCGACACGTTCTCGGCCGAGCAGTACTTC,CATDTFSAEQYF
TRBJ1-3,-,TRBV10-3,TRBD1,TGTGCCATCAGTGACGGGACAGGGACTGGAAACACCATATATTTT,CAISDGTGTGNTIYF
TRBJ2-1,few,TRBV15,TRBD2,TGTGCCACCAGCAGAGATCTCCGACTAGCGGGGTTAGGTGAGCAGTTCTTC,CATSRDLRLAGLGEQFF
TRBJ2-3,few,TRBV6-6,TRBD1,TGTGCCAGCGTCAAGAGGGGGAGACAGGGCTCAGATACGCAGTATTTT,CASVKRGRQGSDTQYF
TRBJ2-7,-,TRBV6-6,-,TGTGCCAGCAGTTACTCAGTGGGGCTTGGGTACGAGCAGTACTTC,CASSYSVGLGYEQYF
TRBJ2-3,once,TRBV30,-,TGTGCCTGGAGCCCGACGGGAGTAGATACGCAGTATTTT,CAWSPTGVDTQYF
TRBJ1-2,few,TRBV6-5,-,TGTGCCAGCAGTGACGACAGAATCGGCTACACCTTC,CASSDDRIGYTF
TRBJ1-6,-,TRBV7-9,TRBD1,TGTTCCAGCCACCCTCCGGGCAGGGGGTATAATTCACCCCTCCACTTT,CSSHPPGRGYNSPLHF
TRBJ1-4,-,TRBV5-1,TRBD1,TGCGCCAGCAGCTTGGTAACAGGGGGCGCGGGTAATGCTAATGAAAAACTGTTTTTT,CASSLVTGGAGNANEKLFF
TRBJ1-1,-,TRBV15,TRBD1,TGTGCCACCAGCAGAGTGGGACAGGGGAACACTGAAGCTTTCTTT,CATSRVGQGNTEAFF
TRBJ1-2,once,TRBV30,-,TGTGCCTTATGGGCCTCTCCCCGCTACACCTTC,CALWASPRYTF
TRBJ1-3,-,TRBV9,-,TGTGCCAGCAGCGGGGGGGTCGACTCTGGAAACACCATATATTTT,CASSGGVDSGNTIYF
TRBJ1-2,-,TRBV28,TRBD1,TGTGCCAGCAGAGCACCGGGACAGGGGGAATACACCTTC,CASRAPGQGEYTF
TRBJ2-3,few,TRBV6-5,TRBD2,TGTGCCAGCAGTTACTGGCGGGGGGATACGCAGTATTTT,CASSYWRGDTQYF
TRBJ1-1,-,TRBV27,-,TGTGCCAGCAGTCCGGGGGGAACTGAAGCTTTCTTT,CASSPGGTEAFF
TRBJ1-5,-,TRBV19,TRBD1,TGTGCCAGTAACCCGACAGGGGGTGCCAATCAGCCCCAGCATTTT,CASNPTGGANQPQHF
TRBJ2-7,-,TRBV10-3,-,TGTGCCATCAGTGAGGGGGCAGGGAGGTCCGAGCAGTACTTC,CAISEGAGRSEQYF
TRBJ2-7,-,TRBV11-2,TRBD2,TGTGCCAGCAGCCCCCCAAATGGGCTAGCGGGAGTCTACGAGCAGTACTTC,CASSPPNGLAGVYEQYF
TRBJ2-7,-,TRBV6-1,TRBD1,TGTGCCAGCAGGAAGTACCGGGACAGGGAAGTAGAGCAGTACTTC,CASRKYRDREVEQYF
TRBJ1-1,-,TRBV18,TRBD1,TGTGCCAGCTCCCCGGGACAGCTGAACACTGAAGCTTTCTTT,CASSPGQLNTEAFF
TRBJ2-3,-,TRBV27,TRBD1,TGTGCCAGCAGACAACCGGGACAGGGGACAGATACGCAGTATTTT,CASRQPGQGTDTQYF
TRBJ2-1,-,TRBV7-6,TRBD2,TGTGCCAGCAGCTTAGCTGGGGCGGGAGGAAGTTACAATGAGCAGTTCTTC,CASSLAGAGGSYNEQFF
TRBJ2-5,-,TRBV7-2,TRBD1,TGTGCCAGCAGCTTGGGACAGCCCCCTTTCCAAGAGACCCAGTACTTC,CASSLGQPPFQETQYF
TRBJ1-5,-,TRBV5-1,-,TGCGCCAGCAGCTTTACAGGGCTTGAACAGCCCCAGCATTTT,CASSFTGLEQPQHF
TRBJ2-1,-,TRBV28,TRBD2,TGTGCCAGCAGTTCTGGGACTAGCGGGAAAATCGAGCAGTTCTTC,CASSSGTSGKIEQFF
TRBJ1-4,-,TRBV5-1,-,TGCGCCAGCAGCTCTGGACAGCCTAATGAAAAACTGTTTTTT,CASSSGQPNEKLFF
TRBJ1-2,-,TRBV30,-,TGTGCCTGGAGTGTGGGGGAGGCCTATGGCTACACCTTC,CAWSVGEAYGYTF
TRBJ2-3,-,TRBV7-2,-,TGTGCCAGCAGCTTAGCGGGACAAAGCACAGATACGCAGTATTTT,CASSLAGQSTDTQYF
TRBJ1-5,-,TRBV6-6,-,TGTGCCAGCAGTTCAAGTAGTACTCAGCCCCAGCATTTT,CASSSSSTQPQHF
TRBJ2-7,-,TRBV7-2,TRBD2,TGTGCCAGCAGCTCGTTAGCCGGGACTAGCGGCTACGAGCAGTACTTC,CASSSLAGTSGYEQYF
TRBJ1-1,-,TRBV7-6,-,TGTGCCAGCAGCTTAGCGTCGAGGGCCACTGAAGCTTTCTTT,CASSLASRATEAFF
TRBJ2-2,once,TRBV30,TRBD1,TGTGCCTGTTACAGGGGGCGCGCCTCCGGGGAGCTGTTTTTT,CACYRGRASGELFF
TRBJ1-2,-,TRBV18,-,TGTGCCAGCTCACCAAGGGACACCGCTAACTATGGCTACACCTTC,CASSPRDTANYGYTF
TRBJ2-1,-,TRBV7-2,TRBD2,TGTGCCAGCAGCTTACGCGGGGGGGCCTACAATGAGCAGTTCTTC,CASSLRGGAYNEQFF
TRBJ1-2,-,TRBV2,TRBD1,TGTGCCAGCAGTGACCCAGGACAGGGGATTGGGGGCTACACCTTC,CASSDPGQGIGGYTF
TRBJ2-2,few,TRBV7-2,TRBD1,TGTGCCAGCAGCGGGGGACAGGGGGTCACGAACACCGGGGAGCTGTTTTTT,CASSGGQGVTNTGELFF
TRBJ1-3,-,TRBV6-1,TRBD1,TGTGCCAGCAGTGAGGGGACAGGGGTCGGAAACACCATATATTTT,CASSEGTGVGNTIYF
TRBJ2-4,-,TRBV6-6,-,TGTGCCAGCAGCTCTGCCGGGGGCAAAAACATTCAGTACTTC,CASSSAGGKNIQYF
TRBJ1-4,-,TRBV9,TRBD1,TGTGCCAGCAGCGTGACGGGGACAGGGCCCCCGGAGGAAAAACTGTTTTTT,CASSVTGTGPPEEKLFF